This entry concerns a single T cell receptor (beta chain). The protocol was immunoSEQ multiplex PCR, while the TCRdb copy is restricted to in-frame clones and leaves out a portion. The sample includes about 140,000 clones, approximately 90% of them seen just once. The sample comes from a study of T cell responses to AZD1222 COVID-19 vaccine. The CDR3 extends over 10 amino acids. Germline V gene lookup returns CDR1 LNHDA and CDR2 SQIVND (reference sequence). Sequencing was performed on peripheral blood, taken on day 0 of AZD1222 vaccination. The chain couples TRBV19 to TRBJ1-2; TRBD1 might be the D (5 bases). The TCR sequence derives from an adult in good health. In DNA form, the CDR3 reads TGTGCAGAAAACACAGGTGGCTACACCTTC. Protein product: CAENTGGYTF.